This T cell receptor beta chain was observed in a study of T cells after yellow fever vaccination. Study context: Libraries from low-cell-number fractions were prepared with the SMART-Seq v4 Ultra Low Input RNA kit.

Template-switching 5'RACE yielded the TCR cDNA; a universal primer site and UMIs were added in the process. TCRdb reanalysed the 5' RACE reads using MiXCR and keeps one entry per CDR3 protein. Among about 300,000 distinct CDR3 sequences, approximately 10% were seen once, and the ten largest hold approximately 3.3%. This CDR3 is built from 14 residues. The V end was cut by 6 bases, the J end by 4 bases, with 15 bases between. J is TRBJ1-2 and V is TRBV12-3 or TRBV12-4; a possible D gene is TRBD1 (5 bases). Sequences were derived from CD4+ T cells sorted from PBMCs, sampled 5 days after the yellow fever booster vaccination. This TCR derives from a young man who received the YFV17D yellow fever vaccine. CDR3 bases: TGTGCCAGCAGCCCCTCAGGGTCTGCCTATGGCTACACCTTC. Protein product: CASSPSGSAYGYTF.